This T cell receptor (beta chain) was sequenced during a study of beta chain features in type 1 diabetes. CDR3 size: 14 residues. The V gene's germline CDR1 is MDHEN and CDR2 SYDVKM. The ends lost 6 bases at V and 5 bases at J; junction bases unmatched: 6. One heparinised draw, averaging around 120 mL, was taken per donor. Ten or more counts support this clone. Antigen specificity is unknown. Study findings and constraints: In type 1 diabetes patients, VDJ junctions had fewer insertions; deletions at these junctions were more frequent. Shortening of TCRB CDR3s, moderate but significant, appeared in all four CD4+ subsets of Type 1 diabetes patients. PCR may have favored shorter templates equally in patients and controls.

The authors reverse transcribed all of the isolated RNA, so sequencing captured expressed TCRB transcripts. The repertoire was sequenced with immunoSEQ multiplex PCR; TCRdb's copy has only in-frame clones and lacks some. The data contain fewer than 400,000 clones, around 8% of them singletons. The V and J genes are TRBV28 and TRBJ1-5; TRBD1 matches 8 bases. This sequence originates from a woman aged 18 to 35 in good health. Sequencing was done on a sample of central memory CD4+ T cells from blood. CDR3 coding DNA: TGTGCCAGCAGCCTGGACAGGGAAGATCAGCCCCAGCATTTT. This gives the protein CASSLDREDQPQHF.